This T cell receptor (beta chain) was captured in a study of T-cell reconstitution after alpha-beta-depleted transplantation in children. Study-level results: A year post-transplant, T-cell counts and diversity derived mostly from newly produced T cells. In some patients, recipient T cells and intrathymic progenitors surviving conditioning explained high day-60 diversity.

This CDR3 is 16 amino acids long. Germline V gene sequence: CDR1 SGHAT, CDR2 FQNNGV. Trimming took 5 bases from V and 3 from J; bases not matched to a gene: 9. Of note for this clonotype: Its antigen is unknown.

The library targeted TCRbeta and was prepared with unique molecular identifiers. TCRdb recomputed calls from the PCR reads with MiXCR, one row per CDR3 protein. The sample comprises about 980,000 distinct CDR3 sequences, roughly 29% of which are singletons, and roughly 31% rests with the top ten. The specimen comprised PBMCs, mostly from graft donor cells, sampled 360 days after TCRalphabeta/CD19-depleted stem cell transplant. V usage is TRBV11-2 and J usage is TRBJ2-3, with 9 bases fitting TRBD1. The clonotype was recovered from a boy younger than two who had a stem cell transplant for SCID, so the T cells may come from the graft donor. The CDR3 loop is CASSTHRDRATDTQYF. In DNA, the CDR3 is TGTGCCAGCAGCACCCACCGGGACAGGGCAACAGATACGCAGTATTTT. The full variable domain, in which reference TRBV11-2 and TRBJ2-3 provide the parts outside the CDR3, is EAGVAQSPRYKIIEKRQSVAFWCNPISGHATLYWYQQILGQGPKLLIQFQNNGVVDDSQLPKDRFSAERLKGVDSTLKIQPAKLEDSAVYLCASSTHRDRATDTQYFGPGTRLTVL.